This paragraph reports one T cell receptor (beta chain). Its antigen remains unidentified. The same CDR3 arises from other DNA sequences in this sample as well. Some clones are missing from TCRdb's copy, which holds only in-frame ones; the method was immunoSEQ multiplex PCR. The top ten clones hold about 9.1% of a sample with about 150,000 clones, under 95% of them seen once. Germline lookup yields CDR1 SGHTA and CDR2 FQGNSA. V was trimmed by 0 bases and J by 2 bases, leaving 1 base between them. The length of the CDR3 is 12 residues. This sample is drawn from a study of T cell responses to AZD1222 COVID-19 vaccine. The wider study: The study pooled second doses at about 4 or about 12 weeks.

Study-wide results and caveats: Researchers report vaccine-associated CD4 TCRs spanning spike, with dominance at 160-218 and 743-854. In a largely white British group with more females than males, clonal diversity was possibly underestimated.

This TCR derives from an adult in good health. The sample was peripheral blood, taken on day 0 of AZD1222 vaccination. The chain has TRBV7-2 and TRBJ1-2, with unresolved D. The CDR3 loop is CASSLANYGYTF. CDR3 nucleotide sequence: TGTGCCAGCAGCTTAGCGAACTATGGCTACACCTTC.